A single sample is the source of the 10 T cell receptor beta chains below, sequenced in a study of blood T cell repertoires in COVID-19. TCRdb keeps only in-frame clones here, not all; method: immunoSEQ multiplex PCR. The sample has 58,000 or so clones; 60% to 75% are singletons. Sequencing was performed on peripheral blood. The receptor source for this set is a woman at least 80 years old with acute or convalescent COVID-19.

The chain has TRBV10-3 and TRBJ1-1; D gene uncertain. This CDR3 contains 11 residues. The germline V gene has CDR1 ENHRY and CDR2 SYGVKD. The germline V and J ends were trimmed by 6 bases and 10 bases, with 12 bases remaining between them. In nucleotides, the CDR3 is TGTGCCATCAGGGGCGTCTCAGGAGCTTTCTTT. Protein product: CAIRGVSGAFF.

The CDR3 here is CASSYSTGAGTDTQYF. As DNA, the CDR3 is TGTGCCAGCAGTTACTCGACTGGGGCTGGAACAGATACGCAGTATTTT. The chain employs TRBV6-5 and TRBJ2-3; the D gene is possibly TRBD1 (5 bases). This CDR3 spans 16 amino acids. V was clipped by 0 bases and J by 3 bases, with 13 bases between them. Per germline, CDR1 MNHEY and CDR2 SVGAGI.

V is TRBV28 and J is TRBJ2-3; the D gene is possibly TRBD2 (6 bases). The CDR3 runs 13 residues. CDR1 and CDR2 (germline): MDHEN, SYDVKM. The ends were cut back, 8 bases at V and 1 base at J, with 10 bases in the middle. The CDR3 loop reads CASWDSRTDTQYF. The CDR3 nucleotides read TGTGCCAGCTGGGACTCCCGCACAGATACGCAGTATTTT.

CDR3: CASSPGTGEKTQYF. As DNA, the CDR3 is TGTGCCAGCTCACCCGGGACAGGGGAGAAGACCCAGTACTTC. This sequence joins TRBV18 and TRBJ2-5; 10 bases are shared with TRBD1. CDR3 length: 14 amino acids. Germline V CDR1 and CDR2: KGHSH, LQKENI. Losses at the gene ends were 3 bases for V and 6 bases for J; bases not matched to a gene: 4.

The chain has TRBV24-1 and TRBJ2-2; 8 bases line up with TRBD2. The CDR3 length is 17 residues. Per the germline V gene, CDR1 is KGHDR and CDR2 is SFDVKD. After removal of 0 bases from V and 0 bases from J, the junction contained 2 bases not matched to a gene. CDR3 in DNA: TGTGCCACCAGTGATTTGCGTAGCGGGGCGAACACCGGGGAGCTGTTTTTT. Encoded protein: CATSDLRSGANTGELFF.

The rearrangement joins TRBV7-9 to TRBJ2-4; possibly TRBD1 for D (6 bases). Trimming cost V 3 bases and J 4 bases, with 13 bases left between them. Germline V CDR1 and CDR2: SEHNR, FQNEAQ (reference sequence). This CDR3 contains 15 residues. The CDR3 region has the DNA TGTGCCAGCAGCTTTGGGACACAGGCGAAAAACATTCAGTACTTC. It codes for CASSFGTQAKNIQYF.

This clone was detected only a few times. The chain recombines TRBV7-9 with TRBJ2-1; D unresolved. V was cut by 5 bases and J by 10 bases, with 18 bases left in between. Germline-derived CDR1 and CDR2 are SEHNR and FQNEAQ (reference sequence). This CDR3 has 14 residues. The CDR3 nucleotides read TGTGCCAGCAGCACGAGTCCCCCCACCCGGGAGCAGTTCTTC. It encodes CASSTSPPTREQFF.

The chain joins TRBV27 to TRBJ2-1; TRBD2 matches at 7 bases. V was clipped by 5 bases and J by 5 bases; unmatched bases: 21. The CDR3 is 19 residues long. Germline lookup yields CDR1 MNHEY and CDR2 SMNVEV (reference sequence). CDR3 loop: CASSGSRTSRVPSHNEQFF. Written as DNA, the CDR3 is TGTGCCAGCAGTGGATCAAGGACTAGTAGGGTACCCAGCCACAATGAGCAGTTCTTC.

CDR3 sequence: CASSRGGGPTEAFF. CDR3 nucleotide sequence: TGTGCCAGCAGCCGGGGTGGAGGGCCCACTGAAGCTTTCTTT. J is TRBJ1-1 and V is TRBV11-1; D gene uncertain. The germline V and J ends were trimmed by 5 bases and 4 bases, with 14 bases remaining between them. The CDR3 is 14 residues long. From germline, CDR1 is SGHAT and CDR2 FQDESV (reference sequence).

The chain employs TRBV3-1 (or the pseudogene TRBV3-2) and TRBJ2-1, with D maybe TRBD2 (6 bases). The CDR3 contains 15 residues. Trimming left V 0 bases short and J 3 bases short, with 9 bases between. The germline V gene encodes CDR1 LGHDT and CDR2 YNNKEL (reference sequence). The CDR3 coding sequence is TGTGCCAGCAGCCAAGATATGGGGGGCTACAATGAGCAGTTCTTC. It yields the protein CASSQDMGGYNEQFF.